This TCR beta chain was obtained from a study of T cells in Graves' hyperthyroidism and ophthalmopathy. Study outcomes and limitations: A 13 V-J model separated ophthalmopathy from stable hyperthyroidism. Appearing also in blood were most of the thyroid clonotypes expanded above 0.001.

In this sample, this clonotype turned up many times. Its target is unknown. Patients aged 18 to 65 had newly diagnosed hyperthyroidism lasting under 2 months. Amplification yielded TCR beta CDR3 regions, with RNA transcripts as the source. First-round RT-PCR of the TCR CDR3 relied on the HTBI primer set. Each CDR3 protein gets one entry after TCRdb re-called the multiplex PCR reads with MiXCR. The table records hundreds of thousands of distinct CDR3 sequences, roughly 13% of them present only once. Deletions cut 1 base from V and 4 bases from J, with 9 bases between. Germline CDR1 is DFQATT and CDR2 is SNEGSKA (reference sequence). The CDR3 contains 13 residues.

The TCR comes from a woman aged 30 to 39 with Graves' hyperthyroidism that later progressed to Graves' ophthalmopathy. The chain couples TRBV20-1 to TRBJ2-3, with D unclear. The specimen sequenced was blood. The CDR3: CSARVLRADTQYF. The DNA for the CDR3 is TGCAGTGCTAGAGTTCTCCGCGCAGATACGCAGTATTTT.